This TCR beta chain came from a study of T cell responses to AZD1222 COVID-19 vaccine. The study, taken as a whole, reports: Along spike, vaccine-associated CD4 TCRs were found throughout, with dominance at 160-218 and 743-854. White British people made up most donors, females outnumbered males, and clonal diversity was possibly underestimated.

Points on this clone: Its antigen is not known.

The ends lost 8 bases at V and 5 bases at J; junction bases unmatched: 5. Germline V gives CDR1 MDHEN, CDR2 SYDVKM. This CDR3 region has 14 residues. Profiling relied on immunoSEQ multiplex PCR, and the TCRdb table lists in-frame clones only, not all of them. The sample yields some 180,000 clones, around 94% seen once. The sequence derives from an adult who received the AZD1222 COVID-19 vaccine. V usage is TRBV28 and J usage is TRBJ2-1; TRBD2 matches 11 bases. The specimen comprised peripheral blood, sampled 28 days after the second AZD1222 dose. In DNA, the CDR3 is TGTGCCAGCGGTATAGCGGGAGGGAACAATGAGCAGTTCTTC. Translating gives CASGIAGGNNEQFF.